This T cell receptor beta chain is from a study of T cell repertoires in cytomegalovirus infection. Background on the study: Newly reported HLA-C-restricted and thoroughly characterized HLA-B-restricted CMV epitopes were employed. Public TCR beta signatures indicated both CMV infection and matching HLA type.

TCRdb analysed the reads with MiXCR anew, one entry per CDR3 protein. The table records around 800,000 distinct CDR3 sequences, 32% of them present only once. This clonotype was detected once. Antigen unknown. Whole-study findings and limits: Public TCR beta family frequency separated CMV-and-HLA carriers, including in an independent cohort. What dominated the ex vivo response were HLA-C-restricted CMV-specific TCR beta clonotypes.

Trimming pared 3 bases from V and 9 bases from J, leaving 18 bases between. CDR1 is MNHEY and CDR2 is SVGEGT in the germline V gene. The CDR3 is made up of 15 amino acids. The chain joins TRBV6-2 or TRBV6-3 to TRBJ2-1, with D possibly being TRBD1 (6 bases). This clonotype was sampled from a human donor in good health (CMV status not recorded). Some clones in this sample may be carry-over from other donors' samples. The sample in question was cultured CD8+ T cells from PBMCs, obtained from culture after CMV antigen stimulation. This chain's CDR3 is CASSYGQGYGIEQFF. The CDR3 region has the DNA TGTGCCAGCAGTTATGGGCAGGGGTATGGTATTGAGCAGTTCTTC.